The 28 T cell receptor beta chains presented below share a single source sample, sequenced in a study of Ad26.COV2.S vaccination and SARS-CoV-2 variants. Sequencing was performed with immunoSEQ multiplex PCR; in TCRdb, only in-frame clones are kept and a portion is missing. The sample shows around 380,000 clones, about 85% of them seen only once. Treatment given: around 19 received Ad26.COV2.S at low or high dose, single or two shots; 5 received placebo; per-sample allocation not given. Repertoires come from day 63 after the first vaccine or placebo injection. The material was peripheral blood, obtained in a trial of Ad26.COV2.S vaccine versus placebo. The receptors stem from a person between 18 and 65 years old who received the Ad26.COV2.S COVID-19 vaccine or a placebo.

This rearrangement joins TRBV5-1 to TRBJ1-1; 9 positions agree with TRBD1. V dropped 0 bases and J dropped 8; count of bases not matched to a gene: 5. The germline gives CDR1 SGHRS, CDR2 YFSETQ. This CDR3 contains 14 residues. The CDR3 loop is CASSLALTGGEAFF. Here the CDR3 DNA reads TGCGCCAGCAGCTTGGCCCTAACAGGGGGCGAAGCTTTCTTT.

The rearrangement links TRBV29-1 to TRBJ1-2; D call uncertain. The germline V gene has CDR1 SQVTM and CDR2 ANQGSEA. V was trimmed by 5 bases and J by 8 bases, leaving 12 bases between them. The CDR3 runs 11 residues. The CDR3 loop is CSVPGRQGYTF. In nucleotides, the CDR3 is TGCAGCGTTCCCGGGCGCCAAGGCTACACCTTC.

V usage is TRBV9 and J usage is TRBJ2-1, with D maybe TRBD1 (6 bases). The germline CDR1 and CDR2 sequences are SGDLS and YYNGEE. The CDR3 is made up of 15 amino acids. Trimming took off 0 bases at V and 6 bases at J, with 13 bases between the two ends. CDR3 residues: CASSVVQGGFNEQFF. CDR3 in DNA: TGTGCCAGCAGCGTAGTACAGGGTGGGTTCAATGAGCAGTTCTTC. Filled out from reference TRBV9 and TRBJ2-1, the complete variable domain reads DSGVTQTPKHLITATGQRVTLRCSPRSGDLSVYWYQQSLDQGLQFLIQYYNGEERAKGNILERFSAQQFPDLHSELNLSSLELGDSALYFCASSVVQGGFNEQFFGPGTRLTVL.

This chain uses TRBV10-1 with TRBJ1-1; D gene ambiguous. In germline, CDR1 is WNHNN, CDR2 SYGVQD (reference sequence). There are 13 residues in the CDR3. V gave up 0 bases and J gave up 5 bases, with 7 bases separating them. CDR3 coding DNA: TGCGCCAGCAGTGAGTCCTTACGGACTGAAGCTTTCTTT. Its protein product is CASSESLRTEAFF.

The chain uses TRBV5-1 and TRBJ1-1; D gene uncertain. There are 15 residues in the CDR3. Deletions cut 4 bases from V and 5 bases from J, with 18 bases between. CDR1 and CDR2 (germline): SGHRS, YFSETQ. CDR3 nucleotides: TGCGCCAGCAGCCCACGGTCAGGCCCTGAGACTGAAGCTTTCTTT. Translation: CASSPRSGPETEAFF.

The rearrangement links TRBV27 to TRBJ2-7; the D gene is possibly TRBD2 (6 bases). V was clipped by 3 bases and J by 2 bases, with 8 bases between them. CDR1 and CDR2 from the germline V gene are MNHEY and SMNVEV (reference sequence). CDR3 length equals 13 residues. CDR3 nucleotide sequence: TGTGCCAGCAGTTTCCCGGGAGCCTACGAGCAGTACTTC. Translation gives CASSFPGAYEQYF.

The chain carries TRBV4-1 and TRBJ1-6; weak D call: TRBD1 (5 bases). The CDR3 runs to 16 residues. Trimming took 0 bases from V and 3 from J, leaving 9 bases between them. CDR1 and CDR2 (germline): MGHRA, YSYEKL. As DNA, the CDR3 is TGCGCCAGCAGCCAAGATACAGGCGTCTATAATTCACCCCTCCACTTT. As protein: CASSQDTGVYNSPLHF.

The chain couples TRBV18 to TRBJ2-3; 11 bases line up with TRBD1. The trim removed 2 bases at V and 4 bases at J, leaving 2 bases unmatched. This CDR3 is built from 15 residues. Germline V gives CDR1 KGHSH, CDR2 LQKENI. CDR3 in amino acids: CASSPRTGGADTQYF. The CDR3 region has the DNA TGTGCCAGCTCACCAAGGACAGGGGGCGCAGATACGCAGTATTTT.

In nucleotides, the CDR3 is TGCGCCAGCAGCCAAGATGTAGGGTACGAGCAGTACTTC. Translation: CASSQDVGYEQYF. The chain uses TRBV4-3 and TRBJ2-7, with no clear D. Germline V gene data show CDR1 as LGHNA and CDR2 as YSLEER. The CDR3 runs to 13 residues. V lost 0 bases, J lost 4 bases, and 7 bases lay in between.

The chain uses TRBV5-4 and TRBJ1-2; D not resolved. The CDR3 is made up of 14 amino acids. The germline V gene encodes CDR1 SGHNT and CDR2 YYREEE (reference sequence). V was clipped by 3 bases and J by 8 bases, with 17 bases between them. CDR3 residues: CASSSGSTVRGYTF. The CDR3 region has the DNA TGTGCCAGCAGCTCCGGGTCTACCGTTCGGGGCTACACCTTC.

The V call is TRBV30, the J call TRBJ1-3; D is uncertain. Per the germline V gene, CDR1 is GTSNPN and CDR2 is SVGIG (reference sequence). V lost 0 bases and J lost 3, with 12 bases in between. CDR3 length: 15 residues. The chain's CDR3 is CAWSVQGSGGNTIYF. The CDR3 DNA sequence: TGTGCCTGGAGTGTACAAGGGTCTGGTGGAAACACCATATATTTT.

This clone was detected once. This chain connects TRBV30 to TRBJ2-3; TRBD2 is a possible D gene (6 bases). From germline, CDR1 is GTSNPN and CDR2 SVGIG (reference sequence). The CDR3 contains 13 residues. The V gene lost 2 bases and the J gene lost 5 bases, with 11 bases spanning the gap. This CDR3 reads CAWSKGLRDTQYF. In nucleotides, the CDR3 is TGTGCCTGGAGTAAGGGACTTAGAGATACGCAGTATTTT.

The genes are TRBV10-3 and TRBJ1-5, with a possible D match to TRBD1 (5 bases). The V gene lost 3 bases and the J gene lost 4 bases, with 10 bases spanning the gap. This CDR3 is built from 14 residues. CDR1 and CDR2 (germline): ENHRY, SYGVKD. The CDR3 nucleotides are TGTGCCATCAGTGACTCAGGGAAGAATCAGCCCCAGCATTTT. It codes for CAISDSGKNQPQHF.

This chain joins TRBV19 and TRBJ2-1, with D hard to call. The CDR3 runs to 15 residues. Germline V lookup: CDR1 LNHDA, CDR2 SQIVND (reference sequence). The V gene lost 4 bases and the J gene lost 0 bases, with 10 bases spanning the gap. In DNA, the CDR3 is TGTGCCAGTAGTACCCCCACGAGCTCCTACAATGAGCAGTTCTTC. Its protein is CASSTPTSSYNEQFF.

This clone was observed a few times. The chain joins TRBV5-5 to TRBJ2-5, with 8 bases aligning to TRBD1. The CDR3 sequence is 14 residues long. The ends lost 7 bases at V and 2 bases at J; junction bases unmatched: 7. Germline V CDR1 and CDR2: SGHKS, YYEKEE (reference sequence). The CDR3 coding sequence is TGTGCCAGCCAAACAGGGGGTCGACAAGAGACCCAGTACTTC. Its translation is CASQTGGRQETQYF.

CDR3 residues: CASSPRVVNTEAFF. Written as DNA, the CDR3 is TGCGCCAGCAGCCCTCGGGTTGTGAACACTGAAGCTTTCTTT. The chain combines TRBV5-1 with TRBJ1-1; D unclear. The V gene's germline CDR1 is SGHRS and CDR2 YFSETQ. CDR3 length: 14 amino acids. Trimming stripped 4 bases from V and 0 bases from J, with 10 bases between.

A note on this clone: Other nucleotide sequences in the sample specify the same CDR3. V usage is TRBV19 and J usage is TRBJ2-7; possible D gene TRBD1, 6 bases. Trimming took 2 bases from V and 1 from J, leaving 6 bases between them. The CDR3 is 13 amino acids. CDR1 and CDR2 from the germline V gene are LNHDA and SQIVND (reference sequence). In DNA form, the CDR3 reads TGTGCCAGTAGTATACAGGGGTCCTACGAGCAGTACTTC. This gives the protein CASSIQGSYEQYF.

The J gene is TRBJ1-6, the V gene TRBV11-2; 8 bases are shared with TRBD1. Germline V gene data show CDR1 as SGHAT and CDR2 as FQNNGV. The CDR3 totals 12 residues. The ends lost 8 bases at V and 11 bases at J; junction bases unmatched: 5. CDR3 protein: CASRGQGPPLHF. The CDR3 nucleotides are TGTGCCAGCCGAGGACAGGGACCACCCCTCCACTTT.

This clone came up once. The chain joins TRBV3-1 (or the pseudogene TRBV3-2) to TRBJ1-1; 7 positions match TRBD1. J lost 0 bases, V lost 5 bases, and 3 bases had no gene match. Germline V gene sequence: CDR1 LGHDT, CDR2 YNNKEL (reference sequence). The CDR3 consists of 14 residues. The CDR3 is CASSRDSLNTEAFF. The CDR3 nucleotides are TGTGCCAGCAGCAGGGACAGTCTGAACACTGAAGCTTTCTTT.

A remark on this clone: This same CDR3 is encoded by further DNA sequences in the sample. V usage is TRBV29-1 and J usage is TRBJ1-1; unclear D gene. The V end was cut by 6 bases, the J end by 1 base, with 3 bases between. Germline CDR1 is SQVTM and CDR2 is ANQGSEA. The CDR3 runs 10 residues. The CDR3 loop reads CSVKNTEAFF. The CDR3 DNA is TGCAGCGTCAAGAACACTGAAGCTTTCTTT. The full variable domain, completed using reference TRBV29-1 and TRBJ1-1, is SAVISQKPSRDICQRGTSLTIQCQVDSQVTMMFWYRQQPGQSLTLIATANQGSEATYESGFVIDKFPISRPNLTFSTLTVSNMSPEDSSIYLCSVKNTEAFFGQGTRLTVV.

The J gene is TRBJ2-7, the V gene TRBV2; no definite D call. The CDR3 totals 10 residues. Germline values: CDR1 SNHLY, CDR2 FYNNEI. V was trimmed by 5 bases and J by 3 bases, leaving 2 bases between them. CDR3 protein: CASSHYEQYF. The CDR3 nucleotides read TGTGCCAGCAGTCACTACGAGCAGTACTTC.

The genes are TRBV2 and TRBJ2-5; possible D gene TRBD2, 7 bases. The V and J ends lost 3 bases and 4 bases respectively, with 18 bases between them. From germline, CDR1 is SNHLY and CDR2 FYNNEI. This CDR3 has 16 residues. CDR3 sequence reads: CASSEGGALSRETQYF. The DNA of the CDR3 is TGTGCCAGCAGTGAGGGGGGGGCCCTTTCTCGAGAGACCCAGTACTTC.

The chain carries TRBV5-6 and TRBJ1-2, with 10 bases aligning to TRBD1. Looked up from germline, CDR1 is SGHDT and CDR2 is YYEEEE. V dropped 5 bases and J dropped 8; count of bases not matched to a gene: 6. The length of the CDR3 is 13 residues. The CDR3: CASRRTGGKGYTF. CDR3 bases: TGTGCCAGCAGGCGGACAGGGGGAAAAGGCTACACCTTC.

The chain is built from TRBV30 and TRBJ2-7, with D perhaps matching TRBD1 (8 bases). The CDR3 spans 12 residues. With 4 bases removed from V and 5 bases from J, the gap between germline ends came to 12 bases. Germline V gene data show CDR1 as GTSNPN and CDR2 as SVGIG (reference sequence). CDR3 loop: CAWNRGGDEQYF. CDR3 nucleotides: TGTGCCTGGAACAGGGGGGGAGACGAGCAGTACTTC. The full variable domain, with the rest looked up from reference TRBV30 and TRBJ2-7, is SQTIHQWPATLVQPVGSPLSLECTVEGTSNPNLYWYRQAAGRGLQLLFYSVGIGQISSEVPQNLSASRPQDRQFILSSKKLLLSDSGFYLCAWNRGGDEQYFGPGTRLTVT.

This chain connects TRBV4-1 to TRBJ2-7; D is unclear. Germline loops: CDR1 MGHRA, CDR2 YSYEKL. The CDR3 length is 14 residues. V was pared by 4 bases and J by 3 bases, with 13 bases between. CDR3 nucleotides: TGCGCCAGCAGCCCCCCTTTAACCGTCTACGAGCAGTACTTC. As protein: CASSPPLTVYEQYF.

The genes are TRBV9 and TRBJ2-3; D is unresolved. The CDR3 is 14 amino acids. Trimming stripped 4 bases from V and 3 bases from J, with 12 bases between. The germline V gene has CDR1 SGDLS and CDR2 YYNGEE. The CDR3 region is CASSPRPLTDTQYF. CDR3 bases: TGTGCCAGCAGCCCCCGTCCTTTAACAGATACGCAGTATTTT.

The J gene is TRBJ1-1, the V gene TRBV28, with unresolved D. Germline V lookup: CDR1 MDHEN, CDR2 SYDVKM. V was pared by 9 bases and J by 2 bases, with 10 bases between. This CDR3 has 12 residues. The CDR3 sequence is CASDTLNTEAFF. The CDR3 nucleotides are TGTGCCAGTGACACGTTAAACACTGAAGCTTTCTTT.

This sequence joins TRBV5-5 and TRBJ1-1, with a tentative D call TRBD1 (5 bases). The CDR3 contains 13 residues. Germline V gene lookup returns CDR1 SGHKS and CDR2 YYEKEE (reference sequence). Deletions cut 3 bases from V and 6 bases from J, with 12 bases between. The CDR3: CASSSRAGPEAFF. The CDR3 bases are TGTGCCAGCAGCTCTAGGGCAGGGCCTGAAGCTTTCTTT.